Below are 32 T cell receptor beta chains sequenced from a single sample in a study of OX40 agonist ivuxolimab in advanced cancers. Data came from immunoSEQ multiplex PCR; TCRdb stores just in-frame clones and leaves some out. The table lists roughly 65,000 clones, about 82% of them singletons, with roughly a tenth in the top ten. The sequenced sample was CD4+ or CD8+ T cells sorted from blood, obtained in a trial of the OX40 agonist ivuxolimab. The origin of the receptors is an adult with an advanced solid tumor such as melanoma, head and neck, liver or kidney cancer.

This sequence joins TRBV28 and TRBJ1-2; 9 nucleotides agree with TRBD1. The CDR3 totals 15 residues. Trimming took 5 bases from V and 7 from J; bases not matched to a gene: 11. Germline CDR1 is MDHEN and CDR2 is SYDVKM. The CDR3 bases are TGTGCCAGCAGTCCTGGGGGACAGGGAAGGGCTGGCTACACCTTC. Its translation is CASSPGGQGRAGYTF.

V and J are TRBV5-1 and TRBJ2-3; 9 positions match TRBD1. The germline V gene has CDR1 SGHRS and CDR2 YFSETQ. There are 15 residues in the CDR3. J lost 2 bases, V lost 4 bases, and 5 bases had no gene match. As DNA, the CDR3 is TGCGCCAGCAGCGCGGACAGGGGCCCCACAGATACGCAGTATTTT. Translating gives CASSADRGPTDTQYF.

The rearrangement uses TRBV5-8 and TRBJ1-4; no reliable D call. V was cut by 4 bases and J by 0 bases, with 16 bases left in between. The CDR3 sequence is 17 residues long. Germline CDR1 is SGHTS and CDR2 is YDEGEE. The CDR3 DNA follows: TGTGCCAGCAGCCCAACGGGCGGGAGCGCAACTAATGAAAAACTGTTTTTT. This codes for CASSPTGGSATNEKLFF. The full variable domain, with the rest looked up from reference TRBV5-8 and TRBJ1-4, is EAGVTQSPTHLIKTRGQQATLRCSPISGHTSVYWYQQALGLGLQFLLWYDEGEERNRGNFPPRFSGRQFPNYSSELNVNALELEDSALYLCASSPTGGSATNEKLFFGSGTQLSVL.

The CDR3 DNA sequence: TGTGCCAGCAGCCCGGGACTGGGGCGAGGGGAGCAGTACTTC. Translated, it gives CASSPGLGRGEQYF. J is TRBJ2-7 and V is TRBV5-3; weak D call: TRBD2 (6 bases). TRBV5-3 is an open reading frame, and its role is uncertain. CDR3 size: 14 residues. Trimming removed 8 bases at V and 7 bases at J, with 22 bases between.

This chain links TRBV7-2 with TRBJ2-1; TRBD2 matches at 9 bases. This CDR3 is built from 18 residues. J lost 0 bases, V lost 5 bases, and 11 bases had no gene match. Germline CDR1 is SGHTA and CDR2 is FQGNSA. The CDR3 region has the DNA TGTGCCAGCAGCCCCGGGGTGGGTAGCGGGAGCTCCTACAATGAGCAGTTCTTC. It is translated as CASSPGVGSGSSYNEQFF. Full variable domain (remainder filled in from reference TRBV7-2 and TRBJ2-1): GAGVSQSPSNKVTEKGKDVELRCDPISGHTALYWYRQSLGQGLEFLIYFQGNSAPDKSGLPSDRFSAERTGGSVSTLTIQRTQQEDSAVYLCASSPGVGSGSSYNEQFFGPGTRLTVL.

V is TRBV7-3 and J is TRBJ2-7, with D possibly matching TRBD1 (6 bases). The germline gives CDR1 SGHTA, CDR2 FQGTGA. CDR3 size: 15 residues. V lost 2 bases and J lost 2, with 13 bases in between. CDR3 loop: CASSLFRQVPYEQYF. The DNA for the CDR3 is TGTGCCAGCAGCTTATTTCGACAGGTTCCCTACGAGCAGTACTTC.

This chain joins TRBV30 and TRBJ2-7; tentative D call: TRBD2 (6 bases). This CDR3 has 20 amino acids. CDR1 is GTSNPN and CDR2 is SVGIG in the germline V gene (reference sequence). V shed 3 bases and J shed 0 bases, with 30 bases lying between them. CDR3 protein: CAWSHFSTVRGSQSSYEQYF. CDR3 DNA: TGTGCCTGGAGCCACTTTTCGACGGTGCGGGGTAGCCAAAGCTCCTACGAGCAGTACTTC. The full variable domain, in which reference TRBV30 and TRBJ2-7 provide the parts outside the CDR3, is SQTIHQWPATLVQPVGSPLSLECTVEGTSNPNLYWYRQAAGRGLQLLFYSVGIGQISSEVPQNLSASRPQDRQFILSSKKLLLSDSGFYLCAWSHFSTVRGSQSSYEQYFGPGTRLTVT.

This chain links TRBV7-2 with TRBJ1-5; D call uncertain. The germline V and J ends were trimmed by 5 bases and 0 bases, with 11 bases remaining between them. CDR3 length: 15 residues. CDR1 and CDR2 from the germline V gene are SGHTA and FQGNSA. The CDR3 bases are TGTGCCAGCAGCCCAGACACCTATAGCAATCAGCCCCAGCATTTT. This gives the protein CASSPDTYSNQPQHF. Drawing the rest from reference TRBV7-2 and TRBJ1-5, the complete variable domain is GAGVSQSPSNKVTEKGKDVELRCDPISGHTALYWYRQSLGQGLEFLIYFQGNSAPDKSGLPSDRFSAERTGGSVSTLTIQRTQQEDSAVYLCASSPDTYSNQPQHFGDGTRLSIL.

The V call is TRBV28, the J call TRBJ2-7; D might be TRBD2 (6 bases). This CDR3 spans 15 amino acids. CDR1 MDHEN and CDR2 SYDVKM come from the germline V gene. Trimming left V 5 bases short and J 2 bases short, with 16 bases between. The CDR3 bases are TGTGCCAGCAGTGGGCAGGGACTTTCACCCTACGAGCAGTACGTC. Residues: CASSGQGLSPYEQYV.

V usage is TRBV28 and J usage is TRBJ2-7; D unclear. Trimming stripped 5 bases from V and 4 bases from J, with 24 bases between. The germline CDR1 and CDR2 sequences are MDHEN and SYDVKM. This CDR3 is 17 amino acids long. The CDR3 DNA reads as TGTGCCAGCAGTACACCAATGACGGTCCGTGATTCGTACGAGCAGTACTTC. Translating it yields CASSTPMTVRDSYEQYF.

This rearrangement joins TRBV5-1 to TRBJ1-5; TRBD1 is a possible D gene (6 bases). There are 19 residues in the CDR3. V was trimmed by 0 bases and J by 2 bases, leaving 21 bases between them. The germline CDR1 and CDR2 sequences are SGHRS and YFSETQ. This chain's CDR3 is CASSLGTLTGAGGNQPQHF. The CDR3 region has the DNA TGCGCCAGCAGCTTGGGGACACTGACAGGAGCAGGTGGCAATCAGCCCCAGCATTTT.

V is TRBV13 and J is TRBJ1-3; 8 bases match TRBD1. Germline V gene data show CDR1 as PRHDT and CDR2 as FYEKMQ (reference sequence). The CDR3 has 15 residues. V gave up 5 bases and J gave up 4 bases; unmatched junction bases: 7. CDR3 DNA sequence: TGTGCCAGCAGCCGGACAGGGCTCGGAGGAAACACCATATATTTT. This encodes CASSRTGLGGNTIYF. Supplemented by reference TRBV13 and TRBJ1-3, the full variable domain reads AAGVIQSPRHLIKEKRETATLKCYPIPRHDTVYWYQQGPGQDPQFLISFYEKMQSDKGSIPDRFSAQQFSDYHSELNMSSLELGDSALYFCASSRTGLGGNTIYFGEGSWLTVV.

Of note for this clone: The sample contains more than one DNA sequence encoding this CDR3. This chain connects TRBV18 to TRBJ2-3, with TRBD1 matching 8 bases. V was pared by 3 bases and J by 1 base, with 6 bases of the junction left unmatched. CDR1 is KGHSH and CDR2 is LQKENI in the germline V gene. The CDR3 has 16 residues. The CDR3 sequence is CASSPPGQGGTDTQYF. CDR3 coding DNA: TGTGCCAGCTCACCGCCAGGACAGGGAGGCACAGATACGCAGTATTTT.

The chain employs TRBV6-5 and TRBJ2-1; 13 bases match TRBD2. V was clipped by 2 bases and J by 6 bases; unmatched bases: 4. Germline-derived CDR1 and CDR2 are MNHEY and SVGAGI. This CDR3 is 16 amino acids long. The CDR3 DNA reads as TGTGCCAGCAGTTACGGGGGACTAGCGGGACTCAATGAGCAGTTCTTC. The encoded protein is CASSYGGLAGLNEQFF.

The chain has TRBV4-3 and TRBJ2-7; 8 nucleotides line up with TRBD2. This CDR3 region has 14 residues. After removal of 0 bases from V and 2 bases from J, the junction contained 0 bases not matched to a gene. CDR1 is LGHNA, CDR2 YSLEER, per germline. The CDR3 nucleotides read TGCGCCAGCAGCCAAGAACTAGCGGCCTACGAGCAGTACTTC. Encoded protein: CASSQELAAYEQYF.

The chain recombines TRBV28 with TRBJ1-5; 8 bases match TRBD1. Germline V gene data show CDR1 as MDHEN and CDR2 as SYDVKM. Unmatched junction bases numbered 5, after V lost 6 bases and J lost 4 bases. The length of the CDR3 is 14 residues. Here the CDR3 reads CASRYDRGNQPQHF. The CDR3 DNA sequence: TGTGCCAGCAGGTACGACAGGGGAAATCAGCCCCAGCATTTT.

This clone was counted a single time. The chain uses TRBV28 and TRBJ2-7; the match to TRBD1 covers 9 bases. CDR3 length: 14 residues. Per the germline V gene, CDR1 is MDHEN and CDR2 is SYDVKM. V shed 10 bases and J 9 bases; nucleotides not matched to a gene: 16. CDR3 in DNA: TGTGCCACATTTACTTCCGGGACAGGGTCGGTGCAGTACTTC. This codes for CATFTSGTGSVQYF.

J is TRBJ2-3 and V is TRBV27, with 9 bases matching TRBD1. Germline V gene lookup returns CDR1 MNHEY and CDR2 SMNVEV (reference sequence). The CDR3 totals 14 residues. Unmatched junction bases numbered 11, after V lost 10 bases and J lost 6 bases. CDR3 loop: CATSPDRGSDTQYF. The CDR3 nucleotides are TGTGCCACCTCTCCGGACAGGGGTTCCGATACGCAGTATTTT.

The V and J genes are TRBV7-2 and TRBJ1-4; 7 bases match TRBD1. This CDR3 is built from 15 residues. Germline V CDR1 and CDR2: SGHTA, FQGNSA. V lost 4 bases, J lost 4 bases, and 6 bases stayed unmatched. The DNA for the CDR3 is TGTGCCAGCAGCTCTCAGGGGGGCGGTAATGAAAAACTGTTTTTT. Protein sequence: CASSSQGGGNEKLFF.

The chain couples TRBV5-1 to TRBJ1-2; TRBD1 might be the D (5 bases). Trimming removed 5 bases from V and 2 bases from J, with 16 bases in between. This CDR3 is 15 amino acids long. Germline CDR1 is SGHRS and CDR2 is YFSETQ. The CDR3 sequence: CASSAAPGPNYGYTF. The DNA for the CDR3 is TGCGCCAGCAGTGCTGCCCCGGGACCCAACTATGGCTACACCTTC.

The chain links TRBV2 to TRBJ2-1; 7 bases align to TRBD2. This CDR3 has 15 amino acids. V trimming: 8 bases; J trimming: 5 bases; junction bases outside the gene matches: 12. Germline lookup yields CDR1 SNHLY and CDR2 FYNNEI. The CDR3 DNA is TGTGCCAGCGGGGAGGGGTTCCCCCAGGACAATGAGCAGTTCTTC. Translated: CASGEGFPQDNEQFF.

The V and J genes are TRBV9 and TRBJ2-5, with TRBD2 matching 7 bases. The CDR3 is 14 amino acids. V was pared by 0 bases and J by 3 bases, with 2 bases of the junction left unmatched. Germline V gives CDR1 SGDLS, CDR2 YYNGEE. DNA of the CDR3: TGTGCCAGCAGCGTAGGACTAGCAGAAGAGACCCAGTACTTC. Amino acid sequence: CASSVGLAEETQYF.

The chain is built from TRBV2 and TRBJ1-2; no firm D call. Deletions cut 6 bases from V and 2 bases from J, with 16 bases between. Germline V gives CDR1 SNHLY, CDR2 FYNNEI. The CDR3 contains 15 residues. The CDR3 DNA reads TGTGCCAGCAGACTTTCTGGACCGCCAAACTATGGCTACACCTTC. Translation: CASRLSGPPNYGYTF.

Concerning this clone: This same CDR3 is encoded by further DNA sequences in the sample. The V and J genes are TRBV7-3 and TRBJ2-1, with 7 bases matching TRBD1. The trim removed 5 bases at V and 6 bases at J, leaving 4 bases unmatched. The germline gives CDR1 SGHTA, CDR2 FQGTGA. The CDR3 has 13 residues. The CDR3 reads CASSAGTANEQFF. CDR3 coding DNA: TGTGCCAGCAGCGCCGGGACAGCCAATGAGCAGTTCTTC.

This clone was observed a few times. The rearrangement links TRBV6-5 to TRBJ1-5; D perhaps matches TRBD1 (6 bases). V was pared by 4 bases and J by 6 bases, with 10 bases between. The CDR3 runs to 13 residues. CDR1 and CDR2 (germline): MNHEY, SVGAGI. In nucleotides, the CDR3 is TGTGCCAGCAGTTTGGGGGCGGGTCAGCCCCAGCATTTT. It translates to CASSLGAGQPQHF.

This chain joins TRBV9 and TRBJ2-7; D perhaps matches TRBD2 (5 bases). Germline V gene data show CDR1 as SGDLS and CDR2 as YYNGEE. V was clipped by 0 bases and J by 0 bases, with 13 bases between them. The CDR3 sequence is 16 residues long. The CDR3 here is CASSVGRGYSSYEQYV. In nucleotides, the CDR3 is TGTGCCAGCAGCGTAGGTAGAGGGTATAGCTCCTACGAGCAGTACGTC.

J is TRBJ1-1 and V is TRBV19, with 7 bases fitting TRBD1. This CDR3 region has 14 residues. Losses at the gene ends were 8 bases for V and 4 bases for J; bases not matched to a gene: 10. Looked up from germline, CDR1 is LNHDA and CDR2 is SQIVND (reference sequence). The CDR3 reads CASGPQGTGTEAFF. CDR3 bases: TGTGCCAGTGGACCACAGGGGACGGGCACTGAAGCTTTCTTT.

This chain connects TRBV2 to TRBJ2-3; no reliable D call. Germline CDR1 reads SNHLY; CDR2 reads FYNNEI. V lost 7 bases and J lost 2, with 10 bases in between. The CDR3 sequence is 13 residues long. The CDR3 protein is CASKDVPTDTQYF. In DNA form, the CDR3 reads TGTGCCAGCAAGGACGTACCCACAGATACGCAGTATTTT.

The rearrangement links TRBV28 to TRBJ1-2; 8 bases line up with TRBD1. Looked up from germline, CDR1 is MDHEN and CDR2 is SYDVKM. This CDR3 is built from 14 residues. V lost 5 bases, J lost 9 bases, and 11 bases stayed unmatched. CDR3 protein: CASSGPQGARSYTF. CDR3 DNA sequence: TGTGCCAGCAGTGGCCCCCAGGGGGCGCGCAGCTACACCTTC.

The V and J genes are TRBV19 and TRBJ2-4; no reliable D call. The CDR3 consists of 15 residues. V dropped 4 bases and J dropped 3 bases, with 13 bases sitting between them. Germline CDR1 is LNHDA and CDR2 is SQIVND (reference sequence). Here the CDR3 DNA reads TGTGCCAGTAGTAAGCCCGATATAGTCAAAAACATTCAGTACTTC. This sequence encodes CASSKPDIVKNIQYF.

V and J are TRBV28 and TRBJ1-5; D is ambiguous. Germline V gene sequence: CDR1 MDHEN, CDR2 SYDVKM. The CDR3 contains 18 residues. The V end was cut by 5 bases, the J end by 6 bases, with 26 bases between. CDR3 nucleotides: TGTGCCAGCAGTCGACTAGACTATAGGCACCTATTCGCTCAGCCCCAGCATTTT. As protein: CASSRLDYRHLFAQPQHF.

The chain recombines TRBV4-1 with TRBJ1-6; 8 bases map to TRBD1. Germline V CDR1 and CDR2: MGHRA, YSYEKL. This CDR3 is built from 17 residues. V was pared by 0 bases and J by 10 bases, with 11 bases of the junction left unmatched. CDR3 nucleotides: TGCGCCAGCAGCCAAGAAGCGAGGGCAGGGGGCTTATCACCCCTCCACTTT. Protein: CASSQEARAGGLSPLHF.